These 18 T cell receptor beta chains were all obtained from the same sample, sequenced in a study of identical twins. One entry per CDR3 protein, called by TCRdb with MiXCR from the 5' RACE reads. This sample has 450,000 to 600,000 distinct CDR3 sequences, with around 20% found just once. These data also featured in a second study, about yellow fever vaccine responses in identical twins.

What was sequenced was CD4+ T cells sorted from blood. All receptors come from a woman aged 18-29 years in good health.

V gene TRBV7-3 combines with J gene TRBJ2-3; D possibly matches TRBD1 or TRBD2 (5 bases each). The V gene's germline CDR1 is SGHTA and CDR2 FQGTGA. Trimming removed 5 bases at V and 8 bases at J, with 20 bases between. This CDR3 comprises 15 residues. The CDR3 loop is CASSPGGVGEGTQYF. DNA for the CDR3: TGTGCCAGCAGCCCTGGGGGAGTGGGAGAGGGTACGCAGTATTTT.

The chain couples TRBV5-1 to TRBJ2-1; the D gene is possibly TRBD2 (7 bases). The V end lost 3 bases, the J end lost 0 bases, and 16 bases lay between the germline ends. The V gene's germline CDR1 is SGHRS and CDR2 YFSETQ. This CDR3 has 17 residues. The CDR3 reads CASSSRSGTSSYNEQFF. In DNA, the CDR3 is TGCGCCAGCAGCTCGAGAAGCGGGACAAGCTCCTACAATGAGCAGTTCTTC.

The J gene is TRBJ1-1, the V gene TRBV14, with D possibly TRBD1 on 5 matching bases. The CDR3 length is 14 residues. Germline values: CDR1 SGHDN, CDR2 FVKESK. Deletions cut 2 bases from V and 4 bases from J, with 11 bases between. CDR3 loop: CASSQNRGPTEAFF. The CDR3, as DNA: TGTGCCAGCAGCCAAAATAGGGGACCCACTGAAGCTTTCTTT.

This clonotype has only a few counts. The chain uses TRBV12-3 or TRBV12-4 and TRBJ1-6; D gene unclear. Trimming cost V 2 bases and J 10 bases, with 12 bases left between them. This CDR3 comprises 14 residues. CDR3 sequence reads: CASSLLAAGSPLHF. CDR3 coding DNA: TGTGCCAGCAGTTTATTGGCAGCAGGATCACCCCTCCACTTT.

This clonotype turned up a few times. This chain links TRBV6-1 with TRBJ2-5, with D hard to call. The CDR3 runs 11 residues. The germline gives CDR1 MNHNS, CDR2 SASEGT. V dropped 9 bases and J dropped 5 bases, with 10 bases sitting between them. CDR3 residues: CASTVLETQYF. CDR3 nucleotides: TGTGCCAGTACCGTTTTGGAGACCCAGTACTTC.

This clonotype has a count of ten or more. The chain recombines TRBV6-5 with TRBJ2-2; D not certain. Germline V gives CDR1 MNHEY, CDR2 SVGAGI. The CDR3 contains 13 residues. The V gene lost 3 bases and the J gene lost 1 base, with 3 bases spanning the gap. The CDR3 protein is CASSYLNTGELFF. In DNA, the CDR3 is TGTGCCAGCAGTTATTTGAACACCGGGGAGCTGTTTTTT.

The chain carries TRBV6-5 and TRBJ2-2; TRBD2 matches at 9 bases. The CDR3 has 17 residues. The J segment lost 4 bases and the V segment lost 0 bases, leaving 6 bases of the junction unmatched. CDR1 and CDR2 (germline): MNHEY, SVGAGI. The CDR3 bases are TGTGCCAGCAGTTACTCGTTTAGCGGGGGTTCCACCGGGGAGCTGTTTTTT. It encodes CASSYSFSGGSTGELFF.

This clonotype showed up just a few times. This sequence joins TRBV20-1 and TRBJ2-5; D is uncertain. There are 13 residues in the CDR3. With 6 bases removed from V and 2 bases from J, the gap between germline ends came to 13 bases. Germline V CDR1 and CDR2: DFQATT, SNEGSKA (reference sequence). For the CDR3, the DNA is TGCAGTGCAAAAGGGATTTTACAAGAGACCCAGTACTTC. Its translation is CSAKGILQETQYF.

The chain carries TRBV20-1 and TRBJ1-1; 7 bases agree with TRBD1. The CDR3 is 13 amino acids. The ends lost 5 bases at V and 6 bases at J; junction bases unmatched: 9. Germline-derived CDR1 and CDR2 are DFQATT and SNEGSKA (reference sequence). The CDR3 is CSAGNRGGAEAFF. In DNA form, the CDR3 reads TGCAGTGCTGGCAACAGGGGAGGAGCTGAAGCTTTCTTT.

This clonotype was detected many times. The chain combines TRBV25-1 with TRBJ2-3, with D unresolved. Trimming cost V 1 base and J 2 bases, with 13 bases left between them. The CDR3 length is 16 residues. Germline V gene lookup returns CDR1 MGHDK and CDR2 SYGVNS. The CDR3 sequence is CASSESSSAFTDTQYF. CDR3 DNA sequence: TGTGCCAGCAGTGAATCCTCCAGCGCGTTCACAGATACGCAGTATTTT.

The V and J genes are TRBV10-3 and TRBJ2-1; tentative D call: TRBD2 (6 bases). Trimming removed 4 bases at V and 6 bases at J, with 13 bases between. The CDR3 is 14 amino acids. Germline values: CDR1 ENHRY, CDR2 SYGVKD. CDR3 coding DNA: TGTGCCATCAGTGGGCTAGGAGGGGCCAATGAGCAGTTCTTC. Its translation is CAISGLGGANEQFF.

This chain connects TRBV10-3 to TRBJ2-7; perhaps TRBD2 as D (7 bases). With 4 bases removed from V and 4 bases from J, the gap between germline ends came to 14 bases. This CDR3 comprises 14 residues. From germline, CDR1 is ENHRY and CDR2 SYGVKD. CDR3 region: CAISVRGARYEQYF. As DNA, the CDR3 is TGTGCCATCAGTGTCCGGGGGGCCCGATACGAGCAGTACTTC.

The V gene is TRBV15, the J gene TRBJ1-1; D perhaps matches TRBD1 (5 bases). CDR1 and CDR2 (germline): LNHNV, YYDKDF (reference sequence). CDR3 length: 14 amino acids. V lost 0 bases, J lost 6 bases, and 11 bases lay in between. Here the CDR3 reads CATSRDRWTPEAFF. Written as DNA, the CDR3 is TGTGCCACCAGCAGAGATAGGTGGACACCTGAAGCTTTCTTT.

The V and J genes are TRBV20-1 and TRBJ2-7, with TRBD2 as a possible D gene (5 bases). The CDR3 runs to 14 residues. Germline V lookup: CDR1 DFQATT, CDR2 SNEGSKA (reference sequence). The V end lost 3 bases, the J end lost 7 bases, and 19 bases lay between the germline ends. CDR3 nucleotides: TGCAGTGCTAGGCCCAGAACTAGTTTAAAGGAGCAGTACTTC. Its protein is CSARPRTSLKEQYF.

This sequence joins TRBV6-1 and TRBJ1-5, with TRBD1 matching over 8 bases. CDR3 length: 13 residues. Germline CDR1 reads MNHNS; CDR2 reads SASEGT. Trimming at V came to 5 bases and at J to 8 bases, leaving 5 bases not matched to a gene. CDR3 sequence reads: CASSRTGREPQHF. For the CDR3, the DNA is TGTGCCAGCAGTCGGACAGGGCGAGAGCCCCAGCATTTT.

This clonotype showed up just a few times. The rearrangement joins TRBV12-3 or TRBV12-4 to TRBJ1-2, with D possibly TRBD1 on 5 matching bases. V gave up 5 bases and J gave up 7 bases, with 17 bases separating them. The CDR3 is made up of 14 amino acids. The CDR3 here is CASSTGHADFGYTF. Here the CDR3 DNA reads TGTGCCAGCAGTACCGGACACGCGGATTTTGGCTACACCTTC.

This clonotype showed up many times. The rearrangement joins TRBV20-1 to TRBJ2-6, with unresolved D. This CDR3 comprises 13 residues. Trimming stripped 6 bases from V and 0 bases from J, with 6 bases between. The germline gives CDR1 DFQATT, CDR2 SNEGSKA (reference sequence). The CDR3: CSAPNSGANVLTF. The CDR3 bases are TGCAGTGCCCCGAACTCTGGGGCCAACGTCCTGACTTTC.

The genes are TRBV5-4 and TRBJ1-2; no reliable D call. Trimming stripped 0 bases from V and 0 bases from J, with 9 bases between. This CDR3 is built from 15 residues. The germline V gene encodes CDR1 SGHNT and CDR2 YYREEE (reference sequence). Here the CDR3 reads CASSLGTVANYGYTF. The CDR3 DNA is TGTGCCAGCAGCTTGGGAACGGTAGCTAACTATGGCTACACCTTC.